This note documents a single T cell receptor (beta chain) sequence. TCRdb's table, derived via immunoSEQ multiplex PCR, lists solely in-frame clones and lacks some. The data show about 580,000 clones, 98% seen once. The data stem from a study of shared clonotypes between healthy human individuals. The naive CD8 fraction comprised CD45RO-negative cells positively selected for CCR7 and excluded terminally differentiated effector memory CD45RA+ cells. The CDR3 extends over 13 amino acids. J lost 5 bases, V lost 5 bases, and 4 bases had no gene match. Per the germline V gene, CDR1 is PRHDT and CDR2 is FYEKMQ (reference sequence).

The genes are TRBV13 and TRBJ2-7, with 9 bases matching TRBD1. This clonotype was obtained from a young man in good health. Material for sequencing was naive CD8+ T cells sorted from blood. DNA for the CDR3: TGTGCCAGCAGCACCGGGACAGGGAACGAGCAGTACTTC. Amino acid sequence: CASSTGTGNEQYF.